The next 21 T cell receptor beta chains were all read from a single sample in a study of regulatory T cells in long-lasting Graves disease. Regarding time point: newly diagnosed GD, antithyroid drugs for less than 3 months. Scientists built the TCR library using RNA that was extracted from PBMCs. Through Arm-PCR of CDR3 regions and iRepertoire HTBI primers, TCR beta libraries were built. TCRdb re-called the multiplex PCR reads with MiXCR, one entry per CDR3 protein. The sample has approximately 540,000 distinct CDR3 sequences; about 12% are singletons. The data also belong to a second study, concerning T cells in Graves' hyperthyroidism and ophthalmopathy.

Material: peripheral blood mononuclear cells (PBMCs), obtained at new diagnosis, from a patient treated with antithyroid drugs. Receptors were obtained from a woman aged 30 to 39 with Graves disease.

This clonotype was seen only a few times. V gene TRBV10-1 combines with J gene TRBJ2-7, with 9 bases identical to TRBD2. V lost 4 bases to trimming and J lost 7 bases; unmatched junction nucleotides: 5. Germline CDR1 WNHNN, CDR2 SYGVQD (reference sequence). The CDR3 is made up of 13 amino acids. CDR3 DNA sequence: TGCGCCAGCAGTGCGTCTCTAGCGGGGGAGCAGTACTTC. Translation: CASSASLAGEQYF.

This chain uses TRBV9 with TRBJ1-4, with D possibly being TRBD1 (5 bases). There are 14 residues in the CDR3. CDR1 SGDLS and CDR2 YYNGEE come from the germline V gene. V was clipped by 6 bases and J by 0 bases, with 9 bases between them. Here the CDR3 DNA reads TGTGCCAGCACCACAGGAGCAACTAATGAAAAACTGTTTTTT. Its translation is CASTTGATNEKLFF.

This chain joins TRBV14 and TRBJ2-2; maybe TRBD2 (6 bases). CDR1 is SGHDN and CDR2 is FVKESK in the germline V gene. CDR3 length equals 14 residues. Trimming took off 1 base at V and 5 bases at J, with 8 bases between the two ends. The CDR3 nucleotides read TGTGCCAGCAGCCAAGTACGGGGGACCGGGGAGCTGTTTTTT. This translates into CASSQVRGTGELFF.

This clonotype was observed many times. The rearrangement uses TRBV10-3 and TRBJ1-1; D perhaps matches TRBD1 (5 bases). Trimming cost V 10 bases and J 0 bases, with 12 bases left between them. This CDR3 has 13 residues. Germline loops: CDR1 ENHRY, CDR2 SYGVKD. The CDR3 reads CATRPQVNTEAFF. The CDR3 nucleotides are TGTGCCACCCGTCCACAGGTGAACACTGAAGCTTTCTTT.

This clonotype has ten or more counts. This chain links TRBV5-1 with TRBJ2-2; D is ambiguous. Germline V lookup: CDR1 SGHRS, CDR2 YFSETQ. The CDR3 is 13 residues long. The V end lost 0 bases, the J end lost 5 bases, and 5 bases lay between the germline ends. This CDR3 is CASSLGTTGELFF. The CDR3 DNA follows: TGCGCCAGCAGCTTGGGCACGACCGGGGAGCTGTTTTTT.

The chain joins TRBV27 to TRBJ2-7; TRBD2 might be the D (5 bases). Deletions cut 4 bases from V and 4 bases from J, with 32 bases between. The CDR3 contains 20 residues. Per germline, CDR1 MNHEY and CDR2 SMNVEV (reference sequence). The CDR3 bases are TGTGCCAGCAGTTCAAGGACCTATAGTCCCGGCCCGGGAACCAAATACGAGCAGTACTTC. Protein sequence: CASSSRTYSPGPGTKYEQYF.

The sample holds many counts of this clonotype. The gene calls are TRBV18 and TRBJ2-7, with D perhaps TRBD2 (6 bases). In germline, CDR1 is KGHSH, CDR2 LQKENI. The CDR3 is made up of 11 amino acids. Trimming pared 3 bases from V and 7 bases from J, leaving 7 bases between. The CDR3 nucleotides are TGTGCCAGCTCACCGGAGGGTGAGCAGTACTTC. Its translation is CASSPEGEQYF.

The chain's CDR3 is CSVAGLAGGLNTGELFF. CDR3 nucleotides: TGCAGCGTGGCGGGACTAGCGGGAGGTTTGAACACCGGGGAGCTGTTTTTT. V usage is TRBV29-1 and J usage is TRBJ2-2; 15 nucleotides match TRBD2. This CDR3 comprises 17 residues. The V and J ends lost 6 bases and 1 base, in that order; junction bases with no gene match: 6. Germline assignment: CDR1 SQVTM and CDR2 ANQGSEA.

The gene calls are TRBV9 and TRBJ1-1; 7 positions match TRBD1. J was trimmed by 11 bases and V by 0 bases; bases with no gene match: 7. Germline-derived CDR1 and CDR2 are SGDLS and YYNGEE. There are 13 residues in the CDR3. The CDR3 protein is CASSVDDRVQAFF. CDR3 bases: TGTGCCAGCAGCGTAGATGACAGGGTTCAGGCTTTCTTT.

This clonotype was seen ten or more times. The chain couples TRBV7-2 to TRBJ2-2; no definite D call. Trimming cost V 6 bases and J 5 bases, with 10 bases left between them. Germline V gene data show CDR1 as SGHTA and CDR2 as FQGNSA. This CDR3 contains 13 residues. CDR3 DNA sequence: TGTGCCAGCAGTCCAGTCCGGACCGGGGAGCTGTTTTTT. This encodes CASSPVRTGELFF.

This clonotype was detected only a few times. The chain couples TRBV7-9 to TRBJ1-5; 9 positions match TRBD1. Unmatched junction bases numbered 8, after V lost 6 bases and J lost 2 bases. CDR3 size: 16 residues. CDR1 and CDR2 (germline): SEHNR, FQNEAQ (reference sequence). CDR3 sequence (DNA): TGTGCCAGCAGTTCCGGGACAGGGTTGCGCAATCAGCCCCAGCATTTT. It codes for CASSSGTGLRNQPQHF.

This clonotype was detected many times. The chain couples TRBV2 to TRBJ2-1; 7 bases match TRBD2. V shed 6 bases, J shed 7 bases, and the junction held 15 bases outside the gene matches. Germline CDR1 and CDR2: SNHLY and FYNNEI. The CDR3 contains 16 residues. Here the CDR3 reads CASSGGGLAARNEQFF. Written as DNA, the CDR3 is TGTGCCAGCAGCGGCGGCGGGCTAGCGGCCCGGAATGAGCAGTTCTTC.

A word on this clonotype: One base separates it from a far larger clone, so it is likely a read error. The J gene is TRBJ1-1, the V gene TRBV7-8; D is undetermined. CDR1 and CDR2 from the germline V gene are SGHVS and FQNEAQ. This CDR3 region has 12 residues. The CDR3 nucleotides read TGTACCAGCAGCTTATCATTATCTGAAGCTTTCTTT. It is translated as CTSSLSLSEAFF.

J is TRBJ2-3 and V is TRBV7-6; the D is unclear. CDR1 is SGHVS and CDR2 is FNYEAQ in the germline V gene. The germline V and J ends were trimmed by 3 bases and 2 bases, with 12 bases remaining between them. CDR3 length equals 15 residues. CDR3 region: CASSFTTNPTDTQYF. CDR3 DNA: TGTGCCAGCAGCTTCACGACGAATCCCACAGATACGCAGTATTTT.

This clonotype came up many times. The genes are TRBV20-1 and TRBJ2-5; possibly TRBD1 for D (5 bases). V was cut by 1 base and J by 5 bases, with 14 bases left in between. Germline V gene data show CDR1 as DFQATT and CDR2 as SNEGSKA (reference sequence). The CDR3 runs 14 residues. CDR3 protein: CSARVLGVAETQYF. The CDR3 DNA follows: TGCAGTGCTAGAGTTTTAGGGGTTGCCGAGACCCAGTACTTC.

This clonotype was counted ten times or more. The chain couples TRBV20-1 to TRBJ2-7; weak D call: TRBD1 (5 bases). The CDR3 loop spans 15 amino acids. Germline lookup yields CDR1 DFQATT and CDR2 SNEGSKA (reference sequence). V shed 2 bases and J shed 2 bases, with 16 bases lying between them. In nucleotides, the CDR3 is TGCAGTGCTAGATCCCGACAGAGCAATACCTACGAGCAGTACTTC. This gives the protein CSARSRQSNTYEQYF.

This sequence joins TRBV18 and TRBJ1-5; D is undetermined. This CDR3 is 13 amino acids long. The V gene's germline CDR1 is KGHSH and CDR2 LQKENI. V gave up 5 bases and J gave up 7 bases, with 12 bases separating them. CDR3 amino acids: CASSNLEGQPQHF. CDR3 DNA: TGTGCCAGCTCAAACTTGGAAGGGCAGCCCCAGCATTTT.

This clonotype came up many times. This sequence joins TRBV7-8 and TRBJ2-1; TRBD2 matches at 13 bases. CDR1 is SGHVS and CDR2 is FQNEAQ in the germline V gene. The V gene end was trimmed by 5 bases and the J gene end by 1 base; junction bases not matched to a gene: 5. This CDR3 has 17 amino acids. CDR3 DNA: TGTGCCAGCAGCCCACTAGCGGGAGGGTCGTCCTACAATGAGCAGTTCTTC. Translated, it gives CASSPLAGGSSYNEQFF.

This clonotype was counted ten times or more. The gene calls are TRBV18 and TRBJ1-1; D unresolved. The length of the CDR3 is 14 residues. Germline V CDR1 and CDR2: KGHSH, LQKENI. The germline V and J ends were trimmed by 3 bases and 0 bases, with 8 bases remaining between them. Here the CDR3 reads CASSPPSVNTEAFF. The CDR3 nucleotides read TGTGCCAGCTCACCTCCGTCCGTGAACACTGAAGCTTTCTTT.

Ten or more counts support this clonotype. The V and J genes are TRBV20-1 and TRBJ2-3; no clear D. Germline V gene data show CDR1 as DFQATT and CDR2 as SNEGSKA (reference sequence). This CDR3 is 15 amino acids long. Trimming stripped 0 bases from V and 3 bases from J, with 13 bases between. CDR3 residues: CSARDSQRGTDTQYF. The CDR3 DNA sequence: TGCAGTGCTAGAGATAGTCAAAGAGGAACAGATACGCAGTATTTT.

This clonotype turned up a few times. The rearrangement links TRBV28 to TRBJ2-7, with D possibly TRBD1 on 5 matching bases. The germline gives CDR1 MDHEN, CDR2 SYDVKM. The CDR3 is made up of 13 amino acids. With 6 bases removed from V and 0 bases from J, the gap between germline ends came to 9 bases. CDR3 region: CASRDISSYEQYF. The CDR3 DNA sequence: TGTGCCAGCAGGGACATAAGCTCCTACGAGCAGTACTTC. Full variable domain (missing parts from reference TRBV28 and TRBJ2-7): DVKVTQSSRYLVKRTGEKVFLECVQDMDHENMFWYRQDPGLGLRLIYFSYDVKMKEKGDIPEGYSVSREKKERFSLILESASTNQTSMYLCASRDISSYEQYFGPGTRLTVT.